This TCR beta chain was identified in a study of cytomegalovirus exposure and HLA in healthy donors. This CDR3 is built from 14 residues. Per germline, CDR1 SEHNR and CDR2 FQNEAQ (reference sequence). V was trimmed by 5 bases and J by 11 bases, leaving 21 bases between them. PCR employed 60 Vbeta and 13 Jbeta primers. The method was immunoSEQ multiplex PCR; TCRdb's version includes in-frame clones alone and lacks a portion of them. The sample lists fewer than 200,000 clones; roughly 80% were seen once. A remark on this clone: What it recognizes is unknown.

Study-wide results and caveats: A list of 164 TCR beta chains associated with cytomegalovirus was given. Presence/absence analyses rested on an assumption that sequencing depth was roughly uniform across donors. Association with HLA alleles at 0.05 false discovery rate was found for about 17,000 TCR beta sequences in a later analysis.

This chain connects TRBV7-9 to TRBJ1-1; no clear D. This receptor was taken from a female donor in good health and CMV-seronegative. Sequenced sample: PBMCs. The CDR3 DNA reads TGTGCCAGCAGCCAAAAGCCCGGGAGCGGGCGTGCTTTCTTT. It is translated as CASSQKPGSGRAFF.